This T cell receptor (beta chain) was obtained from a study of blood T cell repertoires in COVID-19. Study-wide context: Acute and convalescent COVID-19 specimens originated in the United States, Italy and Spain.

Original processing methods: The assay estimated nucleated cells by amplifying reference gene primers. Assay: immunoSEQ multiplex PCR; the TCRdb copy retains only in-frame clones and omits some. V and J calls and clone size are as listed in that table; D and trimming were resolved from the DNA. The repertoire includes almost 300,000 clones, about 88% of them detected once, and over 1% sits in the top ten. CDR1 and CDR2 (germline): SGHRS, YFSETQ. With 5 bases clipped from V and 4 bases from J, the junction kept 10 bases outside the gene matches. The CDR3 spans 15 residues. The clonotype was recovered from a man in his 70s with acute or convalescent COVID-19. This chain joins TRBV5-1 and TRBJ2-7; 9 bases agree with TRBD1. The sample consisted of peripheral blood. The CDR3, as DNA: TGCGCCAGCAGGGAATACAGGGGGCGCTTTTACGAGCAGTACTTC. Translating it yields CASREYRGRFYEQYF. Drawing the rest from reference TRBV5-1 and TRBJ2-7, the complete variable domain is KAGVTQTPRYLIKTRGQQVTLSCSPISGHRSVSWYQQTPGQGLQFLFEYFSETQRNKGNFPGRFSGRQFSNSRSEMNVSTLELGDSALYLCASREYRGRFYEQYFGPGTRLTVT.